This TCR beta chain derives from a study of response to subunit inactivated influenza vaccine. Broader study findings: Seasonal influenza vaccination, on each occasion, was suggested by the authors to recruit few new T cells.

The V and J ends lost 8 bases and 5 bases respectively, with 22 bases between them. This CDR3 has 16 amino acids. Germline loops: CDR1 LGHDT, CDR2 YNNKEL (reference sequence). Regarding this clonotype: Antigen specificity is unknown.

Via MiXCR, TCRdb re-called the RT-PCR reads, giving one row per CDR3 protein. The sample lists hundreds of thousands of distinct CDR3 sequences, approximately 15% occurring once. The chain recombines TRBV3-1 with TRBJ2-1, with D possibly being TRBD2 (6 bases). Sequencing used PBMCs from blood, obtained 12 days after vaccination. The receptor was derived from a man over 45 who received an inactivated influenza vaccine. This CDR3 is CASGWLLRTIHNEQFF. The DNA of the CDR3 is TGTGCCAGCGGGTGGCTCCTCCGGACTATCCACAATGAGCAGTTCTTC.